Each of the 18 T cell receptor beta chains below was sequenced from the same sample in a study of Ad26.COV2.S vaccination and SARS-CoV-2 variants. Treatment denoted: about 20 received Ad26.COV2.S at low or high dose, single or two shots; about 5 received placebo; per-sample allocation not given. The investigators took samples on day 63 after the first vaccine or placebo injection. Only in-frame clones appear in the TCRdb table, and some are missing; sequencing was by immunoSEQ multiplex PCR. Seen here are roughly 240,000 clones, 70% to 90% observed once, and the top ten hold about 10%. This specimen was peripheral blood, taken in a trial of Ad26.COV2.S vaccine versus placebo. The receptors originated from a person between 18 and 65 years old who received the Ad26.COV2.S COVID-19 vaccine or a placebo.

J is TRBJ2-3 and V is TRBV20-1; D is ambiguous. V was cut by 1 base and J by 6 bases, with 5 bases left in between. The germline CDR1 and CDR2 sequences are DFQATT and SNEGSKA (reference sequence). The CDR3 is 11 residues long. This chain's CDR3 is CSARVVDTQYF. Written as DNA, the CDR3 is TGCAGTGCTAGAGTAGTGGATACGCAGTATTTT.

The chain links TRBV30 to TRBJ1-2, with D possibly being TRBD1 (5 bases). The CDR3 is 13 residues long. Trimming removed 0 bases at V and 4 bases at J, with 9 bases between. Per germline, CDR1 GTSNPN and CDR2 SVGIG (reference sequence). CDR3 residues: CAWSVGGLYGYTF. DNA for the CDR3: TGTGCCTGGAGTGTGGGGGGACTCTATGGCTACACCTTC.

The V and J genes are TRBV19 and TRBJ2-1; a weak D match, TRBD1 (6 bases). This CDR3 is 14 amino acids long. Germline V lookup: CDR1 LNHDA, CDR2 SQIVND (reference sequence). V was cut by 3 bases and J by 4 bases, with 10 bases left in between. The CDR3 DNA reads TGTGCCAGTAGTATCCGGGGACAATACAATGAGCAGTTCTTC. Protein product: CASSIRGQYNEQFF.

Here the CDR3 DNA reads TGTGCCACCAGTGATGCCACAGGGGTCGGCGAGACCCAGTACTTC. This encodes CATSDATGVGETQYF. The gene calls are TRBV24-1 and TRBJ2-5; TRBD1 agrees at 7 bases. Trimming took 3 bases from V and 5 from J; bases not matched to a gene: 8. The CDR3 loop spans 15 amino acids. Germline lookup yields CDR1 KGHDR and CDR2 SFDVKD.

The chain carries TRBV12-3 or TRBV12-4 and TRBJ2-1; 8 bases map to TRBD2. V lost 2 bases and J lost 9; bases outside the gene matches: 3. The CDR3 contains 13 residues. The CDR3 region has the DNA TGTGCCAGCAGTTTAAGACTAGCGTCTGAGCAGTTCTTC. Protein: CASSLRLASEQFF.

The V gene is TRBV30, the J gene TRBJ1-2, with D unclear. The CDR3 loop spans 14 amino acids. Germline CDR1 and CDR2: GTSNPN and SVGIG (reference sequence). Trimming left V 1 base short and J 0 bases short, with 9 bases between. CDR3 nucleotide sequence: TGTGCCTGGAGTGAAAGGCGATCTAACTATGGCTACACCTTC. Translating it yields CAWSERRSNYGYTF.

The rearrangement uses TRBV29-1 and TRBJ1-2, with D unresolved. Germline loops: CDR1 SQVTM, CDR2 ANQGSEA. The CDR3 spans 11 residues. V was pared by 2 bases and J by 8 bases, with 9 bases between. For the CDR3, the DNA is TGCAGCGTTGAATTGGGGTTCGGCTACACCTTC. It codes for CSVELGFGYTF.

The chain has TRBV6-5 and TRBJ2-7; 10 bases line up with TRBD2. Trimming removed 7 bases from V and 2 bases from J; junction bases left unmatched: 8. The CDR3 length is 15 residues. The germline V gene encodes CDR1 MNHEY and CDR2 SVGAGI. In DNA, the CDR3 is TGTGCCAGCACTTCTCTGAGCGGGAGGGCCTACGAGCAGTACTTC. It yields the protein CASTSLSGRAYEQYF.

The rearrangement joins TRBV10-3 to TRBJ2-1, with 7 bases lining up with TRBD1. J was trimmed by 6 bases and V by 6 bases; bases with no gene match: 5. Looked up from germline, CDR1 is ENHRY and CDR2 is SYGVKD. The CDR3 contains 13 residues. CDR3 residues: CAIRTGEANEQFF. The CDR3 nucleotides read TGTGCCATCAGAACAGGGGAAGCCAATGAGCAGTTCTTC.

The V gene is TRBV3-1 (or the pseudogene TRBV3-2), the J gene TRBJ2-3; tentatively, D is TRBD2 (6 bases). Germline CDR1 reads LGHDT; CDR2 reads YNNKEL (reference sequence). This CDR3 has 15 residues. V was trimmed by 1 base and J by 6 bases, leaving 14 bases between them. This CDR3 reads CASSQGRGRGDTQYF. The DNA of the CDR3 is TGTGCCAGCAGCCAAGGACGGGGCCGGGGGGATACGCAGTATTTT.

Only a few counts were recorded for this clone. The chain couples TRBV5-4 to TRBJ1-6, with 9 bases identical to TRBD1. There are 15 residues in the CDR3. Germline trimming cut 7 bases from V and 7 bases from J; bases unmatched to any gene: 9. Germline loops: CDR1 SGHNT, CDR2 YYREEE (reference sequence). DNA for the CDR3: TGTGCCAGCCAACTCCGGACAGGGGCCAATTCACCCCTCCACTTT. Its translation: CASQLRTGANSPLHF.

This clone has just a few counts. The CDR3, as DNA: TGTGCCAGCAGCCCCGGGCCCCAAGATTCACCCCTCCACTTT. The encoded protein is CASSPGPQDSPLHF. The chain links TRBV6-5 to TRBJ1-6; no firm D call. Germline values: CDR1 MNHEY, CDR2 SVGAGI. This CDR3 region has 14 residues. V was pared by 6 bases and J by 8 bases, with 14 bases between.

This clone was seen only a few times. The chain joins TRBV11-3 to TRBJ2-1, with TRBD2 matching 13 bases. This CDR3 region has 15 residues. The trim removed 3 bases at V and 8 bases at J, leaving 4 bases unmatched. Germline values: CDR1 SGHNT, CDR2 YENEEA. The chain's CDR3 is CASSFGTSGDDEQFF. The CDR3, as DNA: TGTGCCAGCAGCTTCGGGACTAGCGGGGACGATGAGCAGTTCTTC.

The chain recombines TRBV19 with TRBJ1-5, with TRBD1 matching 8 bases. Germline CDR1 reads LNHDA; CDR2 reads SQIVND (reference sequence). The CDR3 covers 16 residues. Trimming at V came to 5 bases and at J to 2 bases, leaving 8 bases not matched to a gene. This chain's CDR3 is CASSAGTGVGNQPQHF. CDR3 bases: TGTGCCAGTAGTGCCGGGACAGGAGTAGGCAATCAGCCCCAGCATTTT.

The chain recombines TRBV10-3 with TRBJ2-5; D call uncertain. This CDR3 has 12 residues. Germline V gene data show CDR1 as ENHRY and CDR2 as SYGVKD. V lost 8 bases, J lost 5 bases, and 12 bases lay in between. The CDR3 sequence is CAIGLGDETQYF. The CDR3 DNA sequence: TGTGCCATCGGTCTAGGTGATGAGACCCAGTACTTC.

The rearrangement links TRBV30 to TRBJ1-6; no definite D call. Germline V lookup: CDR1 GTSNPN, CDR2 SVGIG (reference sequence). Trimming stripped 7 bases from V and 6 bases from J, with 16 bases between. The CDR3 has 14 amino acids. The CDR3 DNA is TGTGCCTCCGATGAGGAGCTATCTAATTCACCCCTCCACTTT. This translates into CASDEELSNSPLHF.

This chain links TRBV6-5 with TRBJ1-1; D gene unclear. The CDR3 totals 16 residues. The germline V gene encodes CDR1 MNHEY and CDR2 SVGAGI. V was pared by 2 bases and J by 2 bases, with 15 bases between. The CDR3 DNA reads as TGTGCCAGCAGTTACCTTACCGTAGGGCCAAACACTGAAGCTTTCTTT. It codes for CASSYLTVGPNTEAFF.

This sequence joins TRBV6-2 or TRBV6-3 and TRBJ1-2; D is unresolved. Trimming pared 8 bases from V and 2 bases from J, leaving 9 bases between. The germline V gene encodes CDR1 MNHEY and CDR2 SVGEGT. The length of the CDR3 is 12 residues. CDR3 nucleotide sequence: TGTGCCAGCCGCCTGGGGAACTATGGCTACACCTTC. Amino acid sequence: CASRLGNYGYTF.